Following are 27 T cell receptor beta chains from one sample sequenced in a study of cytomegalovirus exposure and HLA in healthy donors. PCR used 60 Vbeta primers and 13 Jbeta primers. Some clones are missing from TCRdb's copy, which holds only in-frame ones; the method was immunoSEQ multiplex PCR. The sample table sets out around 190,000 clones. Sequencing was done on a sample of PBMCs. Receptors were obtained from a woman aged 25 to 39 in good health and CMV-seropositive.

This chain links TRBV5-4 with TRBJ2-5; TRBD2 matches 10 bases. CDR3 length: 15 residues. The V segment lost 0 bases and the J segment 5 bases; nucleotides outside the gene matches: 4. CDR1 and CDR2 (germline): SGHNT, YYREEE (reference sequence). The DNA of the CDR3 is TGTGCCAGCAGCTTGGGACTAGCGGGTACGGAGACCCAGTACTTC. The encoded protein is CASSLGLAGTETQYF.

The genes are TRBV4-1 and TRBJ1-6; TRBD1 agrees at 7 bases. Germline CDR1 is MGHRA and CDR2 is YSYEKL. CDR3 length: 16 amino acids. V was pared by 3 bases and J by 10 bases, with 12 bases of the junction left unmatched. The CDR3 loop is CASSHLARQGGSPLHF. The CDR3 nucleotides are TGCGCCAGCAGCCACCTTGCCAGACAGGGAGGATCACCCCTCCACTTT.

J is TRBJ2-3 and V is TRBV5-4; 7 bases are shared with TRBD2. V gave up 0 bases and J gave up 10 bases; unmatched junction bases: 14. Germline V CDR1 and CDR2: SGHNT, YYREEE (reference sequence). The CDR3 extends over 16 amino acids. DNA of the CDR3: TGTGCCAGCAGCTTGGGGGCAGCGGCCCAGGGAGGGGCGCAGTATTTT. This translates into CASSLGAAAQGGAQYF. Combining the CDR3 with reference TRBV5-4 and TRBJ2-3 gives the whole variable domain ETGVTQSPTHLIKTRGQQVTLRCSSQSGHNTVSWYQQALGQGPQFIFQYYREEENGRGNFPPRFSGLQFPNYSSELNVNALELDDSALYLCASSLGAAAQGGAQYFGPGTRLTVL.

J is TRBJ1-1 and V is TRBV6-1; D uncertain. V was pared by 1 base and J by 3 bases, with 6 bases between. Germline V lookup: CDR1 MNHNS, CDR2 SASEGT. This CDR3 contains 13 residues. CDR3 sequence (DNA): TGTGCCAGCAGTGAAGTAACGGACACTGAAGCTTTCTTT. It yields the protein CASSEVTDTEAFF.

Comments on this clone: Sequence at one end of the junction differs from germline and may be a read error. The sample holds other DNA sequences that translate to the same CDR3. The chain employs TRBV18 and TRBJ2-1; 8 nucleotides match TRBD1. Germline values: CDR1 KGHSH, CDR2 LQKENI. The CDR3 contains 15 residues. The chain's CDR3 is CASSPPTGGNNEQFF. The CDR3 bases are TGCGCCAGCTCACCACCAACAGGGGGTAACAATGAGCAGTTCTTC.

As regards this clone: The junction and the germline gene differ at one end; a read error may be behind it. This chain links TRBV5-6 with TRBJ2-7; TRBD1 aligns across 8 bases. The CDR3 is 12 amino acids. Germline assignment: CDR1 SGHDT and CDR2 YYEEEE. The CDR3 DNA is TGTGCCGGCAGCCTAACAGGGGGCGAGCAGTACTTC. Encoded protein: CAGSLTGGEQYF.

The chain recombines TRBV11-2 with TRBJ2-3; TRBD2 aligns across 7 bases. This CDR3 comprises 17 residues. Germline-derived CDR1 and CDR2 are SGHAT and FQNNGV. Trimming at V came to 5 bases and at J to 7 bases, leaving 18 bases not matched to a gene. CDR3 bases: TGTGCCAGCAGCCCCCCCGCCCGTGGCGGGAGCCCAAATACGCAGTATTTT. Translating it yields CASSPPARGGSPNTQYF.

This CDR3 reads CSVDVAGSYNEQFF. CDR3 in DNA: TGCAGCGTTGATGTAGCGGGCTCTTACAATGAGCAGTTCTTC. The rearrangement joins TRBV29-1 to TRBJ2-1, with TRBD2 matching 7 bases. The CDR3 sequence is 14 residues long. The germline V gene has CDR1 SQVTM and CDR2 ANQGSEA. V trimming: 3 bases; J trimming: 4 bases; junction bases outside the gene matches: 6.

The CDR3 coding sequence is TGTGCCAGCAGCCGACAGGTCAAGAGGGAGCAGTACTTC. Its translation: CASSRQVKREQYF. This chain links TRBV11-1 with TRBJ2-7; a weak D match, TRBD1 (6 bases). V lost 5 bases and J 7 bases, leaving 15 bases between the germline ends. CDR1 and CDR2 (germline): SGHAT, FQDESV (reference sequence). The CDR3 sequence is 13 residues long.

The chain uses TRBV18 and TRBJ2-1; 9 positions agree with TRBD1. Losses at the gene ends were 2 bases for V and 5 bases for J; bases not matched to a gene: 7. From germline, CDR1 is KGHSH and CDR2 LQKENI. The length of the CDR3 is 16 residues. The DNA for the CDR3 is TGTGCCAGCTCACCATCTTTGACAGGGGGAAACAATGAGCAGTTCTTC. Translation: CASSPSLTGGNNEQFF.

A remark on this clone: In the same sample, other DNA sequences code for this CDR3. The chain recombines TRBV27 with TRBJ1-6; 9 bases agree with TRBD1. Germline V gene lookup returns CDR1 MNHEY and CDR2 SMNVEV (reference sequence). CDR3 length: 14 residues. V lost 5 bases to trimming and J lost 9 bases; unmatched junction nucleotides: 5. CDR3 sequence reads: CASSRGQGGSPLHF. CDR3 nucleotides: TGTGCCAGCAGTCGGGGACAGGGTGGTTCACCCCTCCACTTT.

The rearrangement joins TRBV4-1 to TRBJ2-7, with 14 bases that match TRBD2. Germline values: CDR1 MGHRA, CDR2 YSYEKL. This CDR3 spans 19 amino acids. The V segment lost 4 bases and the J segment 2 bases; nucleotides outside the gene matches: 13. The CDR3 loop reads CASSPRATSGRARAYEQYF. The CDR3, as DNA: TGCGCCAGCAGCCCCCGAGCGACTAGCGGGAGGGCCCGTGCCTACGAGCAGTACTTC.

J is TRBJ1-1 and V is TRBV4-1, with 7 bases lining up with TRBD1. Germline CDR1 and CDR2: MGHRA and YSYEKL. V lost 2 bases and J lost 2; bases outside the gene matches: 23. This CDR3 has 21 residues. Written as DNA, the CDR3 is TGCGCCAGCAGCCAAAGGTTTCTAGCTATGGGGAACTCAGGGGGAAACACTGAAGCTTTCTTT. The encoded protein is CASSQRFLAMGNSGGNTEAFF.

The chain links TRBV28 to TRBJ2-7, with 8 bases matching TRBD1. This CDR3 region has 15 residues. CDR1 and CDR2 from the germline V gene are MDHEN and SYDVKM. V shed 2 bases and J 12 bases; nucleotides not matched to a gene: 15. CDR3 amino acids: CASSLGAGGRAPWYF. CDR3 in DNA: TGTGCCAGCAGTTTAGGGGCAGGGGGCAGGGCCCCCTGGTACTTC.

The chain recombines TRBV28 with TRBJ2-7; 8 bases map to TRBD1. Germline V CDR1 and CDR2: MDHEN, SYDVKM. J gave up 2 bases and V 2 bases, and 5 bases lay outside the gene matches. The CDR3 covers 15 residues. CDR3 bases: TGTGCCAGCAGTTTAATCGGGACAGGTACCTACGAGCAGTACTTC. Translated: CASSLIGTGTYEQYF.

This chain joins TRBV6-5 and TRBJ2-2, with D possibly TRBD1 on 6 matching bases. Germline values: CDR1 MNHEY, CDR2 SVGAGI. V was shortened by 2 bases and J by 3 bases, with 10 bases between the two germline ends. The CDR3 length is 15 residues. This CDR3 reads CASSYGGHHTGELFF. The CDR3, as DNA: TGTGCCAGCAGTTACGGGGGACATCACACCGGGGAGCTGTTTTTT.

V usage is TRBV10-3 and J usage is TRBJ2-4; D perhaps matches TRBD2 (6 bases). This CDR3 contains 12 residues. Germline lookup yields CDR1 ENHRY and CDR2 SYGVKD. V dropped 4 bases and J dropped 8 bases, with 9 bases sitting between them. The CDR3 DNA follows: TGTGCCATCAGTGGGGGGGAGGACATTCAGTACTTC. Its translation: CAISGGEDIQYF.

The chain is built from TRBV29-1 and TRBJ2-3; 8 nucleotides line up with TRBD1. The germline CDR1 and CDR2 sequences are SQVTM and ANQGSEA. CDR3 length equals 13 residues. Trimming took 7 bases from V and 0 from J; bases not matched to a gene: 3. As DNA, the CDR3 is TGCAGCGCGAGACAGGGGAGCACAGATACGCAGTATTTT. It yields the protein CSARQGSTDTQYF.

The chain combines TRBV19 with TRBJ1-2, with D possibly matching TRBD1 (5 bases). Per the germline V gene, CDR1 is LNHDA and CDR2 is SQIVND (reference sequence). The length of the CDR3 is 13 residues. Trimming removed 2 bases at V and 4 bases at J, with 8 bases between. The CDR3 is CASSIIGGYGYTF. CDR3 nucleotides: TGTGCCAGTAGTATAATCGGGGGCTATGGCTACACCTTC. The variable domain in full, with the rest retrieved from reference TRBV19 and TRBJ1-2, is DGGITQSPKYLFRKEGQNVTLSCEQNLNHDAMYWYRQDPGQGLRLIYYSQIVNDFQKGDIAEGYSVSREKKESFPLTVTSAQKNPTAFYLCASSIIGGYGYTFGSGTRLTVV.

The J gene is TRBJ1-5, the V gene TRBV27, with D possibly matching TRBD1 (6 bases). The CDR3 covers 15 residues. Per the germline V gene, CDR1 is MNHEY and CDR2 is SMNVEV (reference sequence). V was trimmed by 6 bases and J by 4 bases, leaving 16 bases between them. In DNA, the CDR3 is TGTGCCAGCAGCGTTGCACGGGGACAAAATCAGCCCCAGCATTTT. It translates to CASSVARGQNQPQHF.

V gene TRBV5-4 combines with J gene TRBJ2-3, with TRBD2 as a possible D gene (6 bases). Trimming cost V 4 bases and J 2 bases, with 14 bases left between them. Germline V gene sequence: CDR1 SGHNT, CDR2 YYREEE (reference sequence). The CDR3 sequence is 15 residues long. The CDR3 is CASSGSGVFTDTQYF. In nucleotides, the CDR3 is TGTGCCAGCAGCGGGTCGGGGGTTTTCACAGATACGCAGTATTTT.

The gene calls are TRBV4-1 and TRBJ2-1; weak D call: TRBD1 (5 bases). The ends were cut back, 1 base at V and 4 bases at J, with 17 bases in the middle. Germline-derived CDR1 and CDR2 are MGHRA and YSYEKL. There are 17 residues in the CDR3. CDR3 loop: CASSQGRAGFVYNEQFF. The CDR3 DNA is TGCGCCAGCAGCCAAGGACGGGCAGGGTTTGTTTACAATGAGCAGTTCTTC.

The J gene is TRBJ2-3, the V gene TRBV7-9; 7 bases are a match to TRBD1. The V gene end was trimmed by 5 bases and the J gene end by 7 bases; junction bases not matched to a gene: 9. The CDR3 runs 14 residues. Per germline, CDR1 SEHNR and CDR2 FQNEAQ (reference sequence). CDR3 bases: TGTGCCAGCAGCCATGTCCGGGACAGTAATACGCAGTATTTT. Amino acid sequence: CASSHVRDSNTQYF.

The V and J genes are TRBV27 and TRBJ2-5; a weak D match, TRBD1 (5 bases). The germline V gene has CDR1 MNHEY and CDR2 SMNVEV (reference sequence). This CDR3 contains 14 residues. The V and J ends lost 5 bases and 0 bases respectively, with 10 bases between them. DNA of the CDR3: TGTGCCAGCAGTACCCGACAGCACCAAGAGACCCAGTACTTC. This translates into CASSTRQHQETQYF.

J is TRBJ1-1 and V is TRBV27, with TRBD1 identical over 7 bases. This CDR3 is built from 15 residues. Looked up from germline, CDR1 is MNHEY and CDR2 is SMNVEV (reference sequence). Germline trimming cut 3 bases from V and 0 bases from J; bases unmatched to any gene: 4. CDR3 loop: CASSLTGQMNTEAFF. DNA of the CDR3: TGTGCCAGCAGTTTGACGGGACAGATGAACACTGAAGCTTTCTTT.

The DNA of the CDR3 is TGTGCCAGCAGTCAGGGGGAAGCCTACGAGCAGTACTTC. Amino acid sequence: CASSQGEAYEQYF. This chain links TRBV6-5 with TRBJ2-7; 7 positions match TRBD1. J lost 2 bases, V lost 5 bases, and 3 bases had no gene match. The CDR3 is made up of 13 amino acids. Germline assignment: CDR1 MNHEY and CDR2 SVGAGI.

This sequence joins TRBV9 and TRBJ1-1; possible D gene TRBD1, 6 bases. The CDR3 sequence is 19 residues long. Germline-derived CDR1 and CDR2 are SGDLS and YYNGEE. The V end was cut by 1 base, the J end by 2 bases, with 24 bases between. In nucleotides, the CDR3 is TGTGCCAGCAGCGTAAACAAGGACAGAGGGGTGATGGTTAACACTGAAGCTTTCTTT. This gives the protein CASSVNKDRGVMVNTEAFF.